The 24 T cell receptor beta chains in this list originate from one sample, sequenced in a study of cytomegalovirus exposure and HLA in healthy donors. Sequencing used immunoSEQ multiplex PCR; TCRdb keeps in-frame clones, though not all of them. The sample records 86,000 or so clones, almost 97% being singletons. Specimen: PBMCs. The receptors stem from a man between 18 and 29 years old in good health and CMV-seropositive.

This sequence joins TRBV30 and TRBJ1-1; TRBD1 matches at 7 bases. There are 13 residues in the CDR3. Trimming cost V 5 bases and J 3 bases; bases outside gene matches: 6. The germline CDR1 and CDR2 sequences are GTSNPN and SVGIG (reference sequence). The CDR3 sequence: CAWAGDRDTEAFF. The CDR3 DNA is TGTGCCTGGGCGGGTGACAGGGACACTGAAGCTTTCTTT.

This chain uses TRBV2 with TRBJ2-6, with unresolved D. Germline assignment: CDR1 SNHLY and CDR2 FYNNEI. This CDR3 comprises 14 residues. Deletions cut 7 bases from V and 0 bases from J, with 7 bases between. CDR3 nucleotide sequence: TGTGCCAGCAAGTCCAGCTCTGGGGCCAACGTCCTGACTTTC. It encodes CASKSSSGANVLTF. Based on the CDR3 plus reference TRBV2 and TRBJ2-6, the full variable domain is EPEVTQTPSHQVTQMGQEVILRCVPISNHLYFYWYRQILGQKVEFLVSFYNNEISEKSEIFDDQFSVERPDGSNFTLKIRSTKLEDSAMYFCASKSSSGANVLTFGAGSRLTVL.

This sequence joins TRBV5-1 and TRBJ2-5, with D maybe TRBD2 (6 bases). Per germline, CDR1 SGHRS and CDR2 YFSETQ. Between the trimmed V and J ends, which lost 0 bases and 5 bases, there was a span of 14 bases. The CDR3 length is 15 residues. The CDR3 sequence: CASSLGGTEVETQYF. The CDR3 DNA reads as TGCGCCAGCAGCTTGGGGGGGACTGAGGTGGAGACCCAGTACTTC. Filled out from reference TRBV5-1 and TRBJ2-5, the complete variable domain reads KAGVTQTPRYLIKTRGQQVTLSCSPISGHRSVSWYQQTPGQGLQFLFEYFSETQRNKGNFPGRFSGRQFSNSRSEMNVSTLELGDSALYLCASSLGGTEVETQYFGPGTRLLVL.

This chain links TRBV6-5 with TRBJ2-1, with TRBD2 matching over 8 bases. The CDR3 consists of 15 residues. V dropped 0 bases and J dropped 9; count of bases not matched to a gene: 7. CDR1 and CDR2 (germline): MNHEY, SVGAGI. The CDR3 nucleotides read TGTGCCAGCAGTTACTCACCGGGAGGGACGGGTGAGCAGTTCTTC. This encodes CASSYSPGGTGEQFF.

V is TRBV29-1 and J is TRBJ1-1, with D maybe TRBD1 (6 bases). This CDR3 contains 11 residues. V was shortened by 4 bases and J by 6 bases, with 9 bases between the two germline ends. Germline V gene sequence: CDR1 SQVTM, CDR2 ANQGSEA. CDR3 protein: CSVAGVAEAFF. As DNA, the CDR3 is TGCAGCGTTGCAGGGGTGGCTGAAGCTTTCTTT.

This chain links TRBV15 with TRBJ2-4; no clear D gene. Germline CDR1 is LNHNV and CDR2 is YYDKDF (reference sequence). V lost 0 bases, J lost 8 bases, and 17 bases lay in between. The CDR3 has 16 amino acids. CDR3 in DNA: TGTGCCACCAGCAGAGATTACCAGGAAACCCCGGACATTCAGTACTTC. Translated: CATSRDYQETPDIQYF.

The chain recombines TRBV5-4 with TRBJ2-2, with D maybe TRBD2 (6 bases). Looked up from germline, CDR1 is SGHNT and CDR2 is YYREEE (reference sequence). V gave up 4 bases and J gave up 0 bases, with 13 bases separating them. There are 16 residues in the CDR3. Written as DNA, the CDR3 is TGTGCCAGCAGCCCGGGGACTGTAGCGAACACCGGGGAGCTGTTTTTT. As protein: CASSPGTVANTGELFF. The full variable domain, its missing parts supplied by reference TRBV5-4 and TRBJ2-2, is ETGVTQSPTHLIKTRGQQVTLRCSSQSGHNTVSWYQQALGQGPQFIFQYYREEENGRGNFPPRFSGLQFPNYSSELNVNALELDDSALYLCASSPGTVANTGELFFGEGSRLTVL.

The V and J genes are TRBV27 and TRBJ2-1; 7 bases match TRBD2. After removal of 5 bases from V and 6 bases from J, the junction contained 13 bases not matched to a gene. The CDR3 sequence is 16 residues long. Germline lookup yields CDR1 MNHEY and CDR2 SMNVEV (reference sequence). The CDR3 region is CASSPIDQGRGNEQFF. CDR3 nucleotides: TGTGCCAGCAGTCCTATAGACCAAGGGAGGGGCAATGAGCAGTTCTTC.

This clone was picked up one time. The V gene is TRBV13, the J gene TRBJ2-7, with 14 bases aligning to TRBD2. The V gene's germline CDR1 is PRHDT and CDR2 FYEKMQ (reference sequence). The V gene end was trimmed by 5 bases and the J gene end by 7 bases; junction bases not matched to a gene: 10. CDR3 length equals 16 residues. For the CDR3, the DNA is TGTGCCAGCAGCCGATATGGGACTAGCGGGAGTTGGGAGCAGTACTTC. Protein product: CASSRYGTSGSWEQYF.

This sequence joins TRBV6-1 and TRBJ2-1; a possible D gene is TRBD1 (5 bases). Germline values: CDR1 MNHNS, CDR2 SASEGT. V was clipped by 2 bases and J by 3 bases, with 11 bases between them. The CDR3 runs 15 residues. This CDR3 is CASSEWGWIYNEQFF. In nucleotides, the CDR3 is TGTGCCAGCAGTGAATGGGGCTGGATCTACAATGAGCAGTTCTTC.

J is TRBJ2-5 and V is TRBV10-1; no reliable D call. This CDR3 region has 13 residues. V lost 7 bases to trimming and J lost 5 bases, with 14 bases between them. Germline V gene lookup returns CDR1 WNHNN and CDR2 SYGVQD (reference sequence). CDR3 in DNA: TGCGCCAGCAAGAACCCGGTTGTGGAGACCCAGTACTTC. It encodes CASKNPVVETQYF.

The V call is TRBV19, the J call TRBJ1-1; D is unclear. CDR1 and CDR2 from the germline V gene are LNHDA and SQIVND (reference sequence). This CDR3 has 15 residues. The V and J ends lost 6 bases and 1 base respectively, with 15 bases between them. CDR3 in amino acids: CASSPLRDQNTEAFF. The CDR3 coding sequence is TGTGCCAGTAGCCCGCTCCGGGATCAGAACACTGAAGCTTTCTTT.

The chain joins TRBV9 to TRBJ1-1; no clear D. Trimming took off 3 bases at V and 5 bases at J, with 11 bases between the two ends. The germline gives CDR1 SGDLS, CDR2 YYNGEE. The CDR3 contains 13 residues. The CDR3, as DNA: TGTGCCAGCAGCGCCGGGAGAGGGACTGAAGCTTTCTTT. It is translated as CASSAGRGTEAFF.

This chain links TRBV13 with TRBJ2-7; 11 nucleotides line up with TRBD2. Germline CDR1 reads PRHDT; CDR2 reads FYEKMQ (reference sequence). This CDR3 has 15 amino acids. After removal of 3 bases from V and 5 bases from J, the junction contained 6 bases not matched to a gene. The CDR3 nucleotides read TGTGCCAGCAGCTTTTTAGCGGGAGGGATCAACGAGCAGTACTTC. Its translation is CASSFLAGGINEQYF.

This chain joins TRBV7-6 and TRBJ2-3, with TRBD2 matching 7 bases. This CDR3 comprises 14 residues. Trimming at V came to 5 bases and at J to 2 bases, leaving 4 bases not matched to a gene. The germline CDR1 and CDR2 sequences are SGHVS and FNYEAQ. DNA of the CDR3: TGTGCCAGCAGCCCGGGACTAATCACAGATACGCAGTATTTT. Encoded protein: CASSPGLITDTQYF. Full variable domain (remainder filled in from reference TRBV7-6 and TRBJ2-3): GAGVSQSPRYKVTKRGQDVALRCDPISGHVSLYWYRQALGQGPEFLTYFNYEAQQDKSGLPNDRFSAERPEGSISTLTIQRTEQRDSAMYRCASSPGLITDTQYFGPGTRLTVL.

The rearrangement joins TRBV27 to TRBJ2-1, with a weak D call TRBD1 (8 bases). Trimming cost V 6 bases and J 0 bases, with 15 bases left between them. The CDR3 covers 16 residues. The germline CDR1 and CDR2 sequences are MNHEY and SMNVEV (reference sequence). CDR3 loop: CASSLGGTGSYNEQFF. In DNA, the CDR3 is TGTGCCAGCAGCCTGGGAGGGACAGGCTCCTACAATGAGCAGTTCTTC.

The chain couples TRBV11-2 to TRBJ2-7, with D possibly TRBD2 on 5 matching bases. Germline V CDR1 and CDR2: SGHAT, FQNNGV. The CDR3 contains 14 residues. The V and J ends lost 0 bases and 3 bases respectively, with 9 bases between them. The CDR3 region has the DNA TGTGCCAGCAGCTTAGATAGAGGACTCTACGAGCAGTACTTC. Its translation: CASSLDRGLYEQYF.

The rearrangement uses TRBV11-3 and TRBJ2-5; no clear D. Trimming took off 5 bases at V and 5 bases at J, with 15 bases between the two ends. This CDR3 is 14 amino acids long. From germline, CDR1 is SGHNT and CDR2 YENEEA. The CDR3 DNA reads as TGTGCCAGCAGCCACCCTGGAAGCGCGGAGACCCAGTACTTC. Amino acid sequence: CASSHPGSAETQYF.

The chain links TRBV5-1 to TRBJ2-5, with 8 bases lining up with TRBD2. Germline CDR1 and CDR2: SGHRS and YFSETQ. This CDR3 has 16 residues. The V and J ends lost 4 bases and 2 bases, in that order; junction bases with no gene match: 10. Written as DNA, the CDR3 is TGCGCCAGCAGCCCCGGGGGGTTAGCGGGGCAAGAGACCCAGTACTTC. This codes for CASSPGGLAGQETQYF.

The chain has TRBV4-1 and TRBJ1-1; 7 bases are shared with TRBD1. The CDR3 sequence is 15 residues long. The V and J ends lost 1 base and 7 bases, in that order; junction bases with no gene match: 9. Per germline, CDR1 MGHRA and CDR2 YSYEKL. The CDR3 sequence: CASSQVLRGLGEAFF. For the CDR3, the DNA is TGCGCCAGCAGCCAAGTCCTCAGGGGGTTAGGTGAAGCTTTCTTT.

The chain recombines TRBV7-8 with TRBJ2-3; TRBD1 matches at 8 bases. The CDR3 contains 17 residues. CDR1 is SGHVS, CDR2 FQNEAQ, per germline. The junction had 13 bases not matched to a gene; V was cut back by 5 bases and J by 3 bases. CDR3 residues: CASSGLRGQGATDTQYF. CDR3 nucleotide sequence: TGTGCCAGCAGCGGCTTAAGAGGACAGGGCGCGACAGATACGCAGTATTTT.

The chain couples TRBV6-5 to TRBJ1-5; 9 positions match TRBD1. The V gene's germline CDR1 is MNHEY and CDR2 SVGAGI. The CDR3 is 16 residues long. Trimming at V came to 4 bases and at J to 4 bases, leaving 8 bases not matched to a gene. The CDR3 DNA follows: TGTGCCAGCAGTTCCATCGCCGGGACAGGGAATCAGCCCCAGCATTTT. Its protein is CASSSIAGTGNQPQHF.

This chain links TRBV30 with TRBJ2-2; D gene ambiguous. V lost 8 bases and J 3 bases, leaving 16 bases between the germline ends. This CDR3 has 14 amino acids. Germline CDR1 GTSNPN, CDR2 SVGIG (reference sequence). CDR3 bases: TGTGCCCGGACCTACGACTGGTACACCGGGGAGCTGTTTTTT. The encoded protein is CARTYDWYTGELFF.

The V call is TRBV27, the J call TRBJ2-3; 7 nucleotides match TRBD2. Trimming cost V 7 bases and J 11 bases; bases outside gene matches: 6. The CDR3 runs to 11 residues. The germline V gene has CDR1 MNHEY and CDR2 SMNVEV (reference sequence). In nucleotides, the CDR3 is TGTGCCAGCATTGGACTAGGGGAGCAGTATTTT. This translates into CASIGLGEQYF.